Listed below are T cell receptor beta chains from one sample, sequenced in a study of beta chain features in type 1 diabetes. Using immunoSEQ multiplex PCR, the repertoire was profiled, and TCRdb retains in-frame clones only, with some absent. The sample holds about 270,000 clones, more than 13% seen once. The sample was naive CD4+ T cells from blood. The receptors originated from a man aged 25-45 years with type 1 diabetes. Both conserved end residues are part of each CDR3. Fields, in order: V gene, D gene, clone size, J gene, CDR3 DNA, CDR3 protein. The D gene is left open where the match is weak. Size is stated for part of the rows, as once, few or many counts, or as a class when the clone is expanded.

TRBV15,TRBD2,few,TRBJ2-1,TGTGCCACCAGCAGACGGACTAGCGGTTACAATGAGCAGTTCTTC,CATSRRTSGYNEQFF
TRBV30,TRBD1,.,TRBJ1-4,TGTGCCTGGAACGGACAGGCGGATGAAAAACTGTTTTTT,CAWNGQADEKLFF
TRBV7-2,.,few,TRBJ2-1,TGTGCCAGCAGCTTAAGACGACAAAACAATGAGCAGTTCTTC,CASSLRRQNNEQFF
TRBV5-8,TRBD1,.,TRBJ2-3,TGTGCCAGCAGCGCCGGGACAGGGTCGGATACGCAGTATTTT,CASSAGTGSDTQYF
TRBV9,TRBD1,few,TRBJ2-1,TGTGCCAGCAGCACCTCCGGGACAGGTAATGAGCAGTTCTTC,CASSTSGTGNEQFF
TRBV4-1,TRBD2,.,TRBJ2-5,TGCGCCAGCAGCCGACTAGCGCTTGAGACCCAGTACTTC,CASSRLALETQYF
TRBV5-4,TRBD2,.,TRBJ2-5,TGTGCCAGCAGCCGTCAACTAGCGGGAGAAGAGACCCAGTACTTC,CASSRQLAGEETQYF
TRBV2,.,few,TRBJ2-7,TGTGCCAGCAGCACAATACTTCAGGGCGAGCAGTACTTC,CASSTILQGEQYF
TRBV7-9,.,few,TRBJ2-7,TGTGCCAGCAGCGTGCCTAACTACTCCTACGAGCAGTACTTC,CASSVPNYSYEQYF
TRBV7-9,.,few,TRBJ2-5,TGTGCCAGCAGCTTACAACAGGTCCAAGAGACCCAGTACTTC,CASSLQQVQETQYF